These 28 T cell receptor beta chains were all obtained from the same sample, sequenced in a study of blood T cell repertoires in COVID-19. The table came from immunoSEQ multiplex PCR; TCRdb's copy has only in-frame clones and leaves some out. This sample carries roughly 250,000 clones, roughly 86% of them seen once, and the ten largest clones take over 7.5%. The specimen was peripheral blood. Receptors originate from a man aged 40-50 years who had recovered from COVID-19.

The J gene is TRBJ1-1, the V gene TRBV9, with D possibly TRBD1 on 6 matching bases. Trimming removed 1 base at V and 7 bases at J, with 11 bases between. CDR3 length: 13 amino acids. Per germline, CDR1 SGDLS and CDR2 YYNGEE. The DNA for the CDR3 is TGTGCCAGCAGCGTATATCCAGGGGTTGAAGCTTTCTTT. This translates into CASSVYPGVEAFF.

DNA of the CDR3: TGTGCCAGCAGCCGGGGACTCCGGGGGTACTATGGCTACACCTTC. It is translated as CASSRGLRGYYGYTF. The chain couples TRBV6-2 or TRBV6-3 to TRBJ1-2, with D tentatively TRBD1 (5 bases). CDR1 is MNHEY, CDR2 SVGEGT, per germline. V was trimmed by 6 bases and J by 3 bases, leaving 17 bases between them. CDR3 length equals 15 residues.

This chain joins TRBV5-4 and TRBJ2-1; 10 bases are shared with TRBD2. The V gene end was trimmed by 4 bases and the J gene end by 9 bases; junction bases not matched to a gene: 13. In germline, CDR1 is SGHNT, CDR2 YYREEE (reference sequence). CDR3 length: 16 residues. The CDR3 sequence is CASSLKSGGALGEQFF. The CDR3 nucleotides are TGTGCCAGCAGCCTCAAAAGCGGGGGGGCCTTGGGTGAGCAGTTCTTC.

This chain connects TRBV30 to TRBJ1-3, with D tentatively TRBD1 (6 bases). Deletions cut 2 bases from V and 0 bases from J, with 17 bases between. The CDR3 runs to 17 residues. The germline CDR1 and CDR2 sequences are GTSNPN and SVGIG (reference sequence). The CDR3: CAWSTQQGFYSGNTIYF. CDR3 in DNA: TGTGCCTGGAGTACCCAACAGGGTTTTTACTCTGGAAACACCATATATTTT.

The chain uses TRBV29-1 and TRBJ2-3, with D possibly being TRBD2 (5 bases). The CDR3 runs 15 residues. V gave up 5 bases and J gave up 2 bases, with 17 bases separating them. Germline V gene data show CDR1 as SQVTM and CDR2 as ANQGSEA. CDR3 protein: CSVSLWASPTDTQYF. The CDR3 coding sequence is TGCAGCGTTAGCTTATGGGCTAGCCCCACAGATACGCAGTATTTT.

The chain has TRBV14 and TRBJ1-6, with 8 bases matching TRBD1. The CDR3 consists of 17 residues. Germline assignment: CDR1 SGHDN and CDR2 FVKESK. Germline trimming cut 0 bases from V and 7 bases from J; bases unmatched to any gene: 8. DNA for the CDR3: TGTGCCAGCAGCCAAGATCCAGGGGGCTGGGTAAATTCACCCCTCCACTTT. Translation gives CASSQDPGGWVNSPLHF. Full variable domain (remainder filled in from reference TRBV14 and TRBJ1-6): EAGVTQFPSHSVIEKGQTVTLRCDPISGHDNLYWYRRVMGKEIKFLLHFVKESKQDESGMPNNRFLAERTGGTYSTLKVQPAELEDSGVYFCASSQDPGGWVNSPLHFGNGTRLTVT.

The chain employs TRBV18 and TRBJ2-7, with 9 nucleotides matching TRBD2. This CDR3 contains 16 residues. Germline-derived CDR1 and CDR2 are KGHSH and LQKENI. The V segment lost 3 bases and the J segment 4 bases; nucleotides outside the gene matches: 10. The CDR3 coding sequence is TGTGCCAGCTCACCTGCCTCAGGGGCGGGAGGGTACGAGCAGTACTTC. Translated: CASSPASGAGGYEQYF.

V gene TRBV27 combines with J gene TRBJ2-7; D is unclear. This CDR3 has 13 residues. The germline V gene encodes CDR1 MNHEY and CDR2 SMNVEV (reference sequence). V dropped 2 bases and J dropped 5 bases, with 10 bases sitting between them. CDR3 residues: CASSLAGVDEQYF. CDR3 coding DNA: TGTGCCAGCAGTTTAGCCGGAGTAGACGAGCAGTACTTC.

This clone was picked up many times. The genes are TRBV7-2 and TRBJ2-7; 8 bases align to TRBD1. Trimming removed 1 base from V and 1 base from J; junction bases left unmatched: 12. The CDR3 runs to 18 residues. Per the germline V gene, CDR1 is SGHTA and CDR2 is FQGNSA. The DNA for the CDR3 is TGTGCCAGCAGCTTAGTCGAGTGGGCAGGGGGCCTTTCCTACGAGCAGTACTTC. It encodes CASSLVEWAGGLSYEQYF.

The chain joins TRBV6-6 to TRBJ1-2, with D unclear. Per the germline V gene, CDR1 is MNHNY and CDR2 is SVGAGI (reference sequence). With 2 bases removed from V and 2 bases from J, the gap between germline ends came to 12 bases. CDR3 length: 15 residues. This chain's CDR3 is CASSYVRRGNYGYTF. The CDR3 nucleotides are TGTGCCAGCAGTTACGTAAGGCGGGGAAACTATGGCTACACCTTC.

V and J are TRBV29-1 and TRBJ2-1; no definite D call. The ends were cut back, 2 bases at V and 0 bases at J, with 8 bases in the middle. From germline, CDR1 is SQVTM and CDR2 ANQGSEA. CDR3 length: 14 residues. This CDR3 is CSVESEPSYNEQFF. CDR3 bases: TGCAGCGTTGAAAGCGAGCCCTCCTACAATGAGCAGTTCTTC.

The chain is built from TRBV5-5 and TRBJ1-4, with 10 bases lining up with TRBD1. With V trimmed by 3 bases and J by 2 bases, 7 bases remained unmatched. The CDR3 extends over 17 amino acids. Looked up from germline, CDR1 is SGHKS and CDR2 is YYEKEE (reference sequence). CDR3 residues: CASSSFDRGRTNEKLFF. CDR3 DNA: TGTGCCAGCAGCTCCTTTGACAGGGGGCGGACTAATGAAAAACTGTTTTTT.

The chain carries TRBV11-1 and TRBJ2-5; D not resolved. Germline CDR1 reads SGHAT; CDR2 reads FQDESV (reference sequence). CDR3 length equals 12 residues. V lost 3 bases and J lost 12, with 14 bases in between. Written as DNA, the CDR3 is TGTGCCAGCAGCTTGTCTTACGGTACGGAGTACTTC. Amino acids: CASSLSYGTEYF.

The chain links TRBV9 to TRBJ2-1, with D possibly being TRBD2 (6 bases). The CDR3 is 15 residues long. V was cut by 7 bases and J by 0 bases, with 14 bases left in between. The V gene's germline CDR1 is SGDLS and CDR2 YYNGEE. The CDR3 loop reads CASSRSGSSYNEQFF. The CDR3 DNA sequence: TGTGCCAGCTCTCGTAGCGGAAGCTCCTACAATGAGCAGTTCTTC.

V and J are TRBV28 and TRBJ2-5; 7 bases line up with TRBD1. This CDR3 is built from 16 residues. J lost 5 bases, V lost 5 bases, and 14 bases had no gene match. Germline CDR1 MDHEN, CDR2 SYDVKM. CDR3 in amino acids: CASSGDSGSYSETQYF. CDR3 DNA sequence: TGTGCCAGCAGTGGGGACAGCGGCTCTTACTCTGAGACCCAGTACTTC.

This chain links TRBV7-9 with TRBJ1-4, with a possible D match to TRBD1 (6 bases). CDR3 length: 16 amino acids. Trimming stripped 5 bases from V and 6 bases from J, with 19 bases between. Germline CDR1 reads SEHNR; CDR2 reads FQNEAQ (reference sequence). The CDR3 region has the DNA TGTGCCAGCAGCACCCGGGACACGGGCTGGGATGAAAAACTGTTTTTT. This codes for CASSTRDTGWDEKLFF.

The chain links TRBV7-8 to TRBJ2-7; 11 bases line up with TRBD2. Germline V lookup: CDR1 SGHVS, CDR2 FQNEAQ. The CDR3 consists of 18 residues. V lost 6 bases to trimming and J lost 2 bases; unmatched junction nucleotides: 15. The CDR3 bases are TGTGCCAGCAGGTCGGGGGTAGCGGGAGGGCCTTCGGCCTACGAGCAGTACTTC. It translates to CASRSGVAGGPSAYEQYF.

The rearrangement uses TRBV7-9 and TRBJ2-1, with 8 bases matching TRBD1. With V trimmed by 5 bases and J by 3 bases, 9 bases remained unmatched. In germline, CDR1 is SEHNR, CDR2 FQNEAQ (reference sequence). CDR3 length: 16 amino acids. The CDR3 bases are TGTGCCAGCAGCCCGAGAGGCGGACAGGGCTACAATGAGCAGTTCTTC. This codes for CASSPRGGQGYNEQFF.

The chain couples TRBV7-7 to TRBJ2-5, with 13 bases matching TRBD2. The CDR3 contains 15 residues. CDR1 and CDR2 (germline): SSHAT, FNYEAQ (reference sequence). Trimming at V came to 4 bases and at J to 4 bases, leaving 3 bases not matched to a gene. The CDR3 loop reads CASSSGTSGTETQYF. CDR3 sequence (DNA): TGTGCCAGCAGCTCCGGGACTAGCGGGACAGAGACCCAGTACTTC.

The V gene is TRBV20-1, the J gene TRBJ1-2; D is unclear. The CDR3 is made up of 15 amino acids. Germline values: CDR1 DFQATT, CDR2 SNEGSKA (reference sequence). The germline V and J ends were trimmed by 3 bases and 1 base, with 15 bases remaining between them. CDR3 bases: TGCAGTGCTAGTGGGCAGGTACTGGGTAACTATGGCTACACCTTC. Translated, it gives CSASGQVLGNYGYTF.

Judged by abundance, this clone is medium-sized. This sample includes further DNA sequences coding for the same CDR3. The genes are TRBV27 and TRBJ2-7; 8 bases fit TRBD1. The germline gives CDR1 MNHEY, CDR2 SMNVEV (reference sequence). This CDR3 has 14 amino acids. V lost 2 bases and J lost 3; bases outside the gene matches: 3. CDR3 sequence: CASSLQGANYEQYF. In DNA form, the CDR3 reads TGTGCCAGCAGTTTACAGGGGGCGAACTACGAGCAGTACTTC.

The chain links TRBV19 to TRBJ2-5, with D perhaps TRBD1 (5 bases). The germline CDR1 and CDR2 sequences are LNHDA and SQIVND (reference sequence). Trimming removed 7 bases at V and 7 bases at J, with 19 bases between. The CDR3 spans 14 residues. The CDR3 spells CASTIQGMGGTQYF. CDR3 in DNA: TGTGCCAGTACGATCCAGGGTATGGGCGGGACCCAGTACTTC.

The chain uses TRBV7-2 and TRBJ2-1; perhaps TRBD1 as D (5 bases). The CDR3 has 17 amino acids. The germline V and J ends were trimmed by 2 bases and 1 base, with 15 bases remaining between them. Germline loops: CDR1 SGHTA, CDR2 FQGNSA. The CDR3: CASSLLGLRQSYNEQFF. The CDR3 coding sequence is TGTGCCAGCAGCTTACTTGGTCTAAGACAGTCCTACAATGAGCAGTTCTTC.

The CDR3 nucleotides are TGTGCCAGCGGAGGGGCTATAAACACTGAAGCTTTCTTT. Translated, it gives CASGGAINTEAFF. The chain employs TRBV7-2 and TRBJ1-1; TRBD1 is a possible D gene (5 bases). CDR3 length: 13 amino acids. The V end was cut by 8 bases, the J end by 2 bases, with 12 bases between. The germline gives CDR1 SGHTA, CDR2 FQGNSA.

The V and J genes are TRBV30 and TRBJ2-1; D gene unclear. Trimming cost V 2 bases and J 1 base, with 12 bases left between them. The CDR3 has 15 amino acids. Germline loops: CDR1 GTSNPN, CDR2 SVGIG (reference sequence). The CDR3 is CAWSPGSHSYNEQFF. The CDR3 nucleotides are TGTGCCTGGAGTCCCGGGTCGCATTCCTACAATGAGCAGTTCTTC.

The V call is TRBV5-6, the J call TRBJ1-2; TRBD1 aligns across 9 bases. The CDR3 contains 16 residues. CDR1 is SGHDT, CDR2 YYEEEE, per germline. V shed 4 bases and J 5 bases; nucleotides not matched to a gene: 12. DNA for the CDR3: TGTGCCAGCAGCATTACTACAGGGGGCGGTTATTATGGCTACACCTTC. It codes for CASSITTGGGYYGYTF.

The rearrangement joins TRBV7-9 to TRBJ2-7; perhaps TRBD2 as D (5 bases). V dropped 5 bases and J dropped 3 bases, with 14 bases sitting between them. This CDR3 contains 14 residues. The germline CDR1 and CDR2 sequences are SEHNR and FQNEAQ (reference sequence). The CDR3 protein is CASSTRESHYEQYF. The CDR3 DNA reads as TGTGCCAGCAGCACCCGGGAAAGCCACTACGAGCAGTACTTC.

V usage is TRBV12-3 or TRBV12-4 and J usage is TRBJ1-2, with 8 positions matching TRBD1. The CDR3 covers 13 residues. The J segment lost 8 bases and the V segment lost 5 bases, leaving 7 bases of the junction unmatched. The CDR3 nucleotides are TGTGCCAGCAGTCCAGACAGGGGTCTCGGCTACACCTTC. It codes for CASSPDRGLGYTF.